The 26 T cell receptor beta chains in this list originate from one sample, sequenced in a study of Ad26.COV2.S vaccination and SARS-CoV-2 variants (dated by TCRdb to the early 2020s). The library was prepared using the immunoSEQ multiplex PCR assay. TCRdb's version of the immuneACCESS table is confined to in-frame rearrangements and falls short of the full clone set. An unresolved V gene accounts for under half of the shortfall where checked; the remainder is of unknown origin. The sample table shows about 320,000 clones, and about 82% are seen once. Jointly, the top ten make up 2.1% of the sample. Read against the paper, the sample's treatment or condition label means: approximately 18 received Ad26.COV2.S at low or high dose, single or two shots; about 5 received placebo; per-sample allocation not given. Repertoires of vaccine and placebo recipients were sequenced from samples collected on day 63 after the first injection.

The sample consisted of peripheral blood, taken in a trial of Ad26.COV2.S vaccine versus placebo. The origin of the receptors is a person between 18 and 59 years old who received the Ad26.COV2.S COVID-19 vaccine or a placebo.

J is TRBJ1-2 and V is TRBV10-1; D not certain. In germline, CDR1 is WNHNN, CDR2 SYGVQD (reference sequence). V gave up 4 bases and J gave up 3 bases, with 9 bases separating them. This CDR3 is 13 amino acids long. The CDR3 region has the DNA TGCGCCAGCAGTGGGGCCCCAGACTATGGCTACACCTTC. Encoded protein: CASSGAPDYGYTF.

Turning to this clone: Other DNA sequences within the sample encode an identical CDR3. The chain is built from TRBV5-4 and TRBJ2-5; tentatively, D is TRBD2 (7 bases). Trimming took off 4 bases at V and 4 bases at J, with 14 bases between the two ends. The CDR3 runs to 14 residues. Germline CDR1 SGHNT, CDR2 YYREEE (reference sequence). Written as DNA, the CDR3 is TGTGCCAGCAGCCCTGGGGGGGGGCGAGAGACCCAGTACTTC. Its translation: CASSPGGGRETQYF.

The chain uses TRBV4-2 and TRBJ1-5, with D tentatively TRBD1 (6 bases). CDR1 and CDR2 from the germline V gene are LGHNA and YNFKEQ. This CDR3 is 14 amino acids long. The germline V and J ends were trimmed by 3 bases and 6 bases, with 12 bases remaining between them. Written as DNA, the CDR3 is TGTGCCAGCAGCCACGACAGGTCGTCTCAGCCCCAGCATTTT. It codes for CASSHDRSSQPQHF.

The chain is built from TRBV6-6 and TRBJ2-3; D is unresolved. The germline gives CDR1 MNHNY, CDR2 SVGAGI (reference sequence). The V and J ends lost 8 bases and 6 bases respectively, with 18 bases between them. The CDR3 runs to 14 residues. This CDR3 reads CASSKPGSMDTQYF. CDR3 sequence (DNA): TGTGCCAGCTCCAAACCCGGGTCCATGGATACGCAGTATTTT.

The rearrangement joins TRBV4-2 to TRBJ1-2; no reliable D call. V shed 1 base and J shed 1 base, with 13 bases lying between them. CDR1 is LGHNA and CDR2 is YNFKEQ in the germline V gene. The CDR3 extends over 16 amino acids. The CDR3 sequence: CASSQVVRSVNYGYTF. The CDR3 region has the DNA TGTGCCAGCAGCCAAGTCGTTAGGTCAGTTAACTATGGCTACACCTTC.

V usage is TRBV25-1 and J usage is TRBJ2-5; 8 bases align to TRBD1. In germline, CDR1 is MGHDK, CDR2 SYGVNS. The CDR3 length is 14 residues. The V and J ends lost 3 bases and 5 bases, in that order; junction bases with no gene match: 5. In nucleotides, the CDR3 is TGTGCCAGCAGTGATAGCAGGGGGCCGGAGACCCAGTACTTC. Protein sequence: CASSDSRGPETQYF.

This chain uses TRBV6-1 with TRBJ2-2; D remains unclear. The CDR3 extends over 14 amino acids. In germline, CDR1 is MNHNS, CDR2 SASEGT. V lost 0 bases and J 5 bases, leaving 7 bases between the germline ends. The CDR3 DNA is TGTGCCAGCAGTGAAGCGTTTACTACCGGGGAGCTGTTTTTT. Protein product: CASSEAFTTGELFF.

V is TRBV28 and J is TRBJ1-1; D may be TRBD1 (5 bases). This CDR3 is 16 amino acids long. V was trimmed by 1 base and J by 5 bases, leaving 17 bases between them. CDR1 is MDHEN, CDR2 SYDVKM, per germline. Here the CDR3 reads CASSLSARGGGTEAFF. DNA for the CDR3: TGTGCCAGCAGTTTATCAGCCCGGGGCGGGGGGACTGAAGCTTTCTTT.

The chain is built from TRBV4-1 and TRBJ2-1; 8 nucleotides align to TRBD1. The trim removed 2 bases at V and 9 bases at J, leaving 6 bases unmatched. Germline lookup yields CDR1 MGHRA and CDR2 YSYEKL. The CDR3 runs to 14 residues. The CDR3 loop is CASSQRTGLGEQFF. The CDR3 DNA follows: TGCGCCAGCAGCCAACGGACAGGGTTGGGTGAGCAGTTCTTC.

V and J are TRBV12-5 and TRBJ1-2, with a weak D call TRBD1 (5 bases). This CDR3 spans 14 amino acids. CDR1 and CDR2 from the germline V gene are LGHNT and FRNRAP. V lost 1 base and J lost 0, with 6 bases in between. The CDR3 coding sequence is TGTGCTAGTGGTTTGGAGACAGCTAACTATGGCTACACCTTC. The encoded protein is CASGLETANYGYTF.

This chain links TRBV3-1 (or the pseudogene TRBV3-2) with TRBJ2-4, with TRBD2 identical over 16 bases. Germline assignment: CDR1 LGHDT and CDR2 YNNKEL (reference sequence). The CDR3 is 19 residues long. V lost 5 bases and J lost 0; bases outside the gene matches: 7. CDR3 sequence (DNA): TGTGCCAGCAGCAAGGGACTAGCGGGGGGGGATCTAGCCAAAAACATTCAGTACTTC. Amino acid sequence: CASSKGLAGGDLAKNIQYF.

The chain is built from TRBV6-5 and TRBJ2-2; D is uncertain. Trimming left V 7 bases short and J 0 bases short, with 12 bases between. CDR1 MNHEY and CDR2 SVGAGI come from the germline V gene. The CDR3 length is 15 residues. This chain's CDR3 is CASKRGGTNTGELFF. CDR3 DNA: TGTGCCAGCAAACGAGGTGGGACGAACACCGGGGAGCTGTTTTTT.

The rearrangement uses TRBV27 and TRBJ1-6; no firm D call. The germline V and J ends were trimmed by 2 bases and 0 bases, with 8 bases remaining between them. Per the germline V gene, CDR1 is MNHEY and CDR2 is SMNVEV (reference sequence). CDR3 length: 16 residues. CDR3 amino acids: CASSLVGSSYNSPLHF. CDR3 DNA: TGTGCCAGCAGTTTAGTGGGCAGCTCCTATAATTCACCCCTCCACTTT.

This rearrangement joins TRBV19 to TRBJ1-1; maybe TRBD1 (6 bases). The V gene lost 7 bases and the J gene lost 4 bases, with 13 bases spanning the gap. The CDR3 covers 13 residues. Germline V gives CDR1 LNHDA, CDR2 SQIVND (reference sequence). CDR3 in amino acids: CASTTGYGTEAFF. For the CDR3, the DNA is TGTGCCAGTACCACAGGGTACGGCACTGAAGCTTTCTTT.

This clone was counted only a few times. The chain links TRBV29-1 to TRBJ2-5; D gene ambiguous. Germline V lookup: CDR1 SQVTM, CDR2 ANQGSEA. This CDR3 region has 13 residues. V was cut by 0 bases and J by 5 bases, with 10 bases left in between. The CDR3 region is CSVEDPIGETQYF. The CDR3 bases are TGCAGCGTTGAAGATCCGATAGGGGAGACCCAGTACTTC.

CDR3 DNA sequence: TGTGCCAGCAGGCAGACTGCCGGAAACACCATATATTTT. Residues: CASRQTAGNTIYF. J is TRBJ1-3 and V is TRBV7-2; D not certain. CDR3 length: 13 amino acids. Germline values: CDR1 SGHTA, CDR2 FQGNSA. V dropped 6 bases and J dropped 4 bases, with 10 bases sitting between them.

The sample holds one count of this clone. The chain carries TRBV11-3 and TRBJ1-3; 9 bases match TRBD1. Trimming cost V 3 bases and J 4 bases; bases outside gene matches: 10. The CDR3 sequence is 17 residues long. The V gene's germline CDR1 is SGHNT and CDR2 YENEEA. CDR3 in DNA: TGTGCCAGCAGCTTTCATATACAGGGGGCGCGAGGAAACACCATATATTTT. Translated: CASSFHIQGARGNTIYF.

The chain links TRBV5-4 to TRBJ2-1, with a weak D call TRBD1 (5 bases). Trimming removed 0 bases at V and 3 bases at J, with 13 bases between. There are 16 residues in the CDR3. Germline assignment: CDR1 SGHNT and CDR2 YYREEE (reference sequence). CDR3 nucleotides: TGTGCCAGCAGCTTGGGCCCACAGGCGGACTACAATGAGCAGTTCTTC. As protein: CASSLGPQADYNEQFF.

The count of this clone is one. The V gene is TRBV6-5, the J gene TRBJ2-7; D is unresolved. Trimming took off 0 bases at V and 0 bases at J, with 12 bases between the two ends. CDR3 size: 16 residues. The germline CDR1 and CDR2 sequences are MNHEY and SVGAGI. This chain's CDR3 is CASSYSSRRSSYEQYF. The CDR3 nucleotides read TGTGCCAGCAGTTACTCGTCCAGGCGTTCCTCCTACGAGCAGTACTTC.

This clone came up a few times. The chain employs TRBV5-1 and TRBJ2-6; D not certain. This CDR3 has 17 amino acids. The V gene's germline CDR1 is SGHRS and CDR2 YFSETQ. Trimming left V 2 bases short and J 1 base short, with 13 bases between. The CDR3 bases are TGCGCCAGCAGCTTATTGAGTCTAAATTCTGGGGCCAACGTCCTGACTTTC. Residues: CASSLLSLNSGANVLTF.

The genes are TRBV4-2 and TRBJ2-2; 7 positions agree with TRBD2. This CDR3 spans 17 amino acids. Germline trimming cut 1 base from V and 4 bases from J; bases unmatched to any gene: 9. Per germline, CDR1 LGHNA and CDR2 YNFKEQ. DNA for the CDR3: TGTGCCAGCAGCCAAGGAGGTGGGCGGGGGAGCACCGGGGAGCTGTTTTTT. It encodes CASSQGGGRGSTGELFF.

CDR3 in amino acids: CASSYGGQGGTEAFF. The CDR3 nucleotides are TGTGCCAGCAGTTACGGGGGACAGGGGGGCACTGAAGCTTTCTTT. V usage is TRBV6-5 and J usage is TRBJ1-1; 11 nucleotides match TRBD1. V gave up 2 bases and J gave up 4 bases; unmatched junction bases: 3. The germline V gene has CDR1 MNHEY and CDR2 SVGAGI. The CDR3 is 15 residues long.

The CDR3 nucleotides read TGTGCCAGCAGTTCGAGTCTGGTGCCCTACGAGCAGTACTTC. This encodes CASSSSLVPYEQYF. This chain links TRBV6-1 with TRBJ2-7; D call uncertain. CDR1 is MNHNS, CDR2 SASEGT, per germline. This CDR3 contains 14 residues. V dropped 5 bases and J dropped 2 bases, with 13 bases sitting between them.

This chain links TRBV28 with TRBJ2-5, with D perhaps matching TRBD1 (5 bases). Germline-derived CDR1 and CDR2 are MDHEN and SYDVKM. V shed 7 bases and J shed 5 bases, with 20 bases lying between them. The CDR3 loop spans 15 amino acids. The CDR3 coding sequence is TGTGCCAGCACCACCAGGGCAAGGGCAGGCGAGACCCAGTACTTC. It specifies CASTTRARAGETQYF.

The rearrangement joins TRBV4-2 to TRBJ1-4, with unresolved D. Trimming took off 4 bases at V and 4 bases at J, with 16 bases between the two ends. This CDR3 comprises 16 residues. Germline V gene lookup returns CDR1 LGHNA and CDR2 YNFKEQ. The CDR3 loop is CASSREQESGNEKLFF. The CDR3 bases are TGTGCCAGCAGCCGAGAGCAGGAGAGTGGTAATGAAAAACTGTTTTTT.

V usage is TRBV28 and J usage is TRBJ1-5; D uncertain. Looked up from germline, CDR1 is MDHEN and CDR2 is SYDVKM. V was cut by 6 bases and J by 0 bases, with 6 bases left in between. CDR3 length equals 13 residues. The CDR3 protein is CASRSDSNQPQHF. As DNA, the CDR3 is TGTGCCAGCAGATCGGATAGCAATCAGCCCCAGCATTTT.